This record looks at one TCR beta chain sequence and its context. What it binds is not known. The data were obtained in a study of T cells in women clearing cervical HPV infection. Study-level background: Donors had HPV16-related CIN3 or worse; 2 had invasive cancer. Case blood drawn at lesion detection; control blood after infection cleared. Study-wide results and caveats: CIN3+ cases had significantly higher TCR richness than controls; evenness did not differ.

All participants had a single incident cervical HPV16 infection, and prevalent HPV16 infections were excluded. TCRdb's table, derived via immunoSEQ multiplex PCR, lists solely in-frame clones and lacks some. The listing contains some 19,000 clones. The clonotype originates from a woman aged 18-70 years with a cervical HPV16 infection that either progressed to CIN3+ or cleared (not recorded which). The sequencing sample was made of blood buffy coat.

The part of the CDR3 DNA that was read is TGTGCCAGCAGCTTAGTTTTCGGGGACGAG. This gives the protein CASSLVFGDE. The complete CDR3 sequence is CASSLVFGDEQYF. V is TRBV11-2 and J is TRBJ2-7; a possible D gene is TRBD2 (5 bases). The read comes to an end 3 residues before the CDR3 does, leaving the germline J gene to fill in the end. CDR1 and CDR2 (germline): SGHAT, FQNNGV. V was pared by 1 base and J by 5 bases, with 9 bases between. This CDR3 is built from 13 residues.